This TCR beta chain is drawn from a study of CD8+ T cells in alopecia areata. Study-wide results and caveats: Higher clonality than in normal scalp was seen in lesional scalp, especially alopecia totalis/universalis. Sharing of TCR sequences between patients (possibly for HLA-related reasons) was less clear than in mice. Resident alphabeta T-cell populations of normal skin are likewise subject to sequencing in scalp samples.

Sorted out of PBMCs were CD4+ T cells and CD8+ T cells. The authors extracted RNA and reverse transcribed it into cDNA as the sequencing template. Using immunoSEQ multiplex PCR, the repertoire was profiled, and TCRdb retains in-frame clones only, with some absent. The sample lists around 190,000 clones; roughly 50% were seen once. Notes on this clone: Antigen unknown.

Sequencing was performed on CD8+ T cells sorted from blood. This TCR was recovered from a human donor in good health.

The CDR3, as DNA: TGTGCCAGCAGCGAACCCCCAGCCGTGGACAGGGCCTACGAGCAGTACTTC. Its protein is CASSEPPAVDRAYEQYF. The gene calls are TRBV2 and TRBJ2-7; 8 bases align to TRBD1. Losses at the gene ends were 6 bases for V and 2 bases for J; bases not matched to a gene: 15. The CDR3 consists of 17 residues. CDR1 is SNHLY, CDR2 FYNNEI, per germline.